The following is a T cell receptor (delta chain) sequence with its context. The antigen remains undetermined. Alphabeta T cells were depleted, then CD3+ Vdelta1+ Vdelta2- thymocytes were FACS-sorted. Vdelta1+ thymocyte sorts reached between roughly 98% and 99.6% purity. The sample is drawn from a study of Vδ1+ human thymocytes. General study points: Despite high sort purity, approximately 21% of thymic T cell receptor delta sequences were Vdelta2. Thymic TRG and TRD repertoires appeared highly polyclonal. The authors advised highly purified populations and single-cell validation.

Sequences come from RNA converted to cDNA by reverse transcription. The CDR3 regions were amplified by multiplex PCR from V-gene primers to a constant-region primer. TCRdb reanalysed the multiplex PCR reads with CATT. The sample includes roughly 55,000 delta-chain clones, about 15% seen only once; the top ten take 0.5%. The germline V and J ends were trimmed by 6 bases and 0 bases, with 23 bases remaining between them. CDR1 and CDR2 (germline): TSWWSYY, QGS. The CDR3 runs to 18 residues. What was sequenced was Vdelta1+ gamma-delta thymocytes from the thymus. Subset defined: FACS-sorted CD3+ TCRalphabeta- TCRVdelta1+ TCRVdelta2- thymocytes. J is TRDJ1 and V is TRDV1; D is tentatively TRDD2 or TRDD3 (6 bases each). This clonotype was sampled from a boy less than two years old who had congenital heart surgery. CDR3 nucleotides: TGTGCTCTTGGATCCTACGGCGGGGGAGACCAGTACACCGATAAACTCATCTTT. Encoded protein: CALGSYGGGDQYTDKLIF.